The 21 T cell receptor beta chains presented below share a single source sample, sequenced in a study of Graves' ophthalmopathy and Graves' hyperthyroidism. RNA transcripts yielded amplified TCR beta CDR3 regions. RT-PCR with HTBI primers came first, then second-round multiplex PCR. TCRdb re-called the multiplex PCR reads through MiXCR, storing one row per CDR3 protein. The table lists 200,000 to 300,000 distinct CDR3 sequences, 45% of them singletons. The sequencing sample was made of peripheral blood. Source of these receptors: an adult man with Graves' ophthalmopathy.

V and J are TRBV29-1 and TRBJ1-1; D not resolved. Germline CDR1 is SQVTM and CDR2 is ANQGSEA. The CDR3 contains 13 residues. V dropped 8 bases and J dropped 4 bases, with 17 bases sitting between them. CDR3 sequence (DNA): TGCAGCCCCGCGGGTGCCTTGGGCACTGAAGCTTTCTTT. The encoded protein is CSPAGALGTEAFF.

This sequence joins TRBV15 and TRBJ2-7; D is possibly TRBD1 (6 bases). CDR3 length: 16 amino acids. V lost 3 bases, J lost 2 bases, and 17 bases lay in between. Germline loops: CDR1 LNHNV, CDR2 YYDKDF (reference sequence). For the CDR3, the DNA is TGTGCCACCAGCAGCTTGGAGTCCGGACAGACCTACGAGCAGTACTTC. This codes for CATSSLESGQTYEQYF.

This clonotype was seen a handful of times. The chain recombines TRBV5-1 with TRBJ2-7; D unclear. CDR1 is SGHRS, CDR2 YFSETQ, per germline. There are 14 residues in the CDR3. V lost 1 base and J 7 bases, leaving 15 bases between the germline ends. CDR3 DNA: TGCGCCAGCAGCTTGTTAGGTCAGAGTGGAGAGCAGTACTTC. Amino acid sequence: CASSLLGQSGEQYF.

The genes are TRBV2 and TRBJ1-2; D might be TRBD1 (6 bases). The V and J ends lost 6 bases and 8 bases respectively, with 19 bases between them. Per germline, CDR1 SNHLY and CDR2 FYNNEI. The CDR3 sequence is 14 residues long. CDR3 DNA sequence: TGTGCCAGCAGCCGGGCGAGGGACAAGCCGGGCTACACCTTC. Its protein is CASSRARDKPGYTF. The full variable domain, with the rest looked up from reference TRBV2 and TRBJ1-2, is EPEVTQTPSHQVTQMGQEVILRCVPISNHLYFYWYRQILGQKVEFLVSFYNNEISEKSEIFDDQFSVERPDGSNFTLKIRSTKLEDSAMYFCASSRARDKPGYTFGSGTRLTVV.

The rearrangement joins TRBV2 to TRBJ2-5, with D possibly matching TRBD1 (5 bases). Trimming took off 2 bases at V and 2 bases at J, with 9 bases between the two ends. The CDR3 runs 14 residues. Germline CDR1 SNHLY, CDR2 FYNNEI. CDR3 in amino acids: CASSETGDQETQYF. As DNA, the CDR3 is TGTGCCAGCAGTGAAACAGGTGATCAAGAGACCCAGTACTTC.

This clonotype has a count of ten or more. V is TRBV20-1 and J is TRBJ2-5; D unresolved. Between the trimmed V and J ends, which lost 3 bases and 1 base, there was a span of 12 bases. The CDR3 covers 14 residues. Germline lookup yields CDR1 DFQATT and CDR2 SNEGSKA (reference sequence). The CDR3, as DNA: TGCAGTGCTAGGCAACCGACTGTCCAAGAGACCCAGTACTTC. This translates into CSARQPTVQETQYF.

The chain is built from TRBV10-3 and TRBJ1-1; 8 bases fit TRBD1. Germline CDR1 is ENHRY and CDR2 is SYGVKD. Germline trimming cut 5 bases from V and 6 bases from J; bases unmatched to any gene: 8. The CDR3 loop spans 14 amino acids. DNA of the CDR3: TGTGCCATCAGTCTCGACAGGGGAGTACCTGAAGCTTTCTTT. Its protein is CAISLDRGVPEAFF.

The chain joins TRBV24-1 to TRBJ2-2, with D unclear. Trimming left V 0 bases short and J 2 bases short, with 6 bases between. CDR1 and CDR2 (germline): KGHDR, SFDVKD. The CDR3 runs 15 residues. The CDR3 region is CATSDLADNTGELFF. In DNA, the CDR3 is TGTGCCACCAGTGATTTGGCAGATAACACCGGGGAGCTGTTTTTT.

The V call is TRBV2, the J call TRBJ2-7; 7 nucleotides match TRBD1. CDR1 is SNHLY, CDR2 FYNNEI, per germline. CDR3 length: 13 residues. The J segment lost 3 bases and the V segment lost 4 bases, leaving 3 bases of the junction unmatched. For the CDR3, the DNA is TGTGCCAGCAGTGCAGACAGGGTCTACGAGCAGTACTTC. This translates into CASSADRVYEQYF.

The chain carries TRBV3-1 and TRBJ1-1; possibly TRBD1 for D (6 bases). Germline V CDR1 and CDR2: LGHDT, YNNKEL (reference sequence). V gave up 2 bases and J gave up 1 base, with 11 bases separating them. The CDR3 consists of 15 residues. CDR3 DNA: TGTGCCAGCAGCCAAAGGGGGGGAGAGAACACTGAAGCTTTCTTT. Amino acids: CASSQRGGENTEAFF.

The V and J genes are TRBV18 and TRBJ2-5, with 10 bases matching TRBD2. This CDR3 has 17 residues. V trimming: 6 bases; J trimming: 5 bases; junction bases outside the gene matches: 15. The germline V gene encodes CDR1 KGHSH and CDR2 LQKENI. The CDR3 is CASSPSGGAISTETQYF. The CDR3 bases are TGTGCCAGCTCCCCCAGCGGGGGGGCAATTTCGACGGAGACCCAGTACTTC. The complete variable domain, with remaining parts taken from reference TRBV18 and TRBJ2-5, reads NAGVMQNPRHLVRRRGQEARLRCSPMKGHSHVYWYRQLPEEGLKFMVYLQKENIIDESGMPKERFSAEFPKEGPSILRIQQVVRGDSAAYFCASSPSGGAISTETQYFGPGTRLLVL.

This sequence joins TRBV2 and TRBJ2-5, with D maybe TRBD1 (6 bases). The V end was cut by 6 bases, the J end by 5 bases, with 22 bases between. The CDR3 loop spans 16 amino acids. Per the germline V gene, CDR1 is SNHLY and CDR2 is FYNNEI. This CDR3 is CASSLSASGVRETQYF. DNA for the CDR3: TGTGCCAGCAGCTTATCGGCCTCAGGGGTCAGGGAGACCCAGTACTTC.

The V and J genes are TRBV3-1 and TRBJ2-7; TRBD1 might be the D (6 bases). CDR1 and CDR2 (germline): LGHDT, YNNKEL (reference sequence). This CDR3 comprises 13 residues. Trimming cost V 2 bases and J 12 bases, with 17 bases left between them. DNA for the CDR3: TGTGCCAGCAGCCAACAAACAGGGATTGTACGGTACTTC. Amino acids: CASSQQTGIVRYF.

This clonotype occurred once. The chain links TRBV7-2 to TRBJ1-2; a possible D gene is TRBD1 (5 bases). The germline V gene encodes CDR1 SGHTA and CDR2 FQGNSA. Trimming removed 4 bases from V and 8 bases from J, with 26 bases in between. The length of the CDR3 is 17 residues. CDR3 amino acids: CASSSGTQASRASGYTF. CDR3 coding DNA: TGTGCCAGCAGCTCCGGGACTCAGGCGTCCCGGGCCAGCGGCTACACCTTC.

This clonotype was seen more than once but under ten times. The chain links TRBV10-2 to TRBJ1-4; 7 bases are shared with TRBD1. V trimming: 1 base; J trimming: 5 bases; junction bases outside the gene matches: 4. The CDR3 runs to 15 residues. The V gene's germline CDR1 is WSHSY and CDR2 SAAADI. CDR3 DNA: TGCGCCAGCAGTGAGTGGGACAGTAGAAATGAAAAACTGTTTTTT. This sequence encodes CASSEWDSRNEKLFF.

The chain recombines TRBV7-2 with TRBJ2-2; the match to TRBD2 covers 12 bases. This CDR3 spans 17 amino acids. Germline CDR1 SGHTA, CDR2 FQGNSA. With 6 bases clipped from V and 0 bases from J, the junction kept 5 bases outside the gene matches. The CDR3 DNA sequence: TGTGCCAGCAGTTTACTAGCGGGGGGCGCGAACACCGGGGAGCTGTTTTTT. Its translation is CASSLLAGGANTGELFF.

This clonotype came up a few times. V gene TRBV19 combines with J gene TRBJ1-1; D ambiguous. CDR3 length equals 15 residues. Between the trimmed V and J ends, which lost 3 bases and 3 bases, there was a span of 14 bases. The V gene's germline CDR1 is LNHDA and CDR2 SQIVND (reference sequence). In DNA form, the CDR3 reads TGTGCCAGTAGTATCGGTTCACTTGGGGACACTGAAGCTTTCTTT. Protein sequence: CASSIGSLGDTEAFF.

The sample holds a few counts of this clonotype. This chain joins TRBV10-2 and TRBJ1-6; no definite D call. CDR1 and CDR2 from the germline V gene are WSHSY and SAAADI. V lost 3 bases and J lost 7, with 10 bases in between. This CDR3 is 14 amino acids long. CDR3 sequence: CASSEVEVNSPLHF. In DNA, the CDR3 is TGCGCCAGCAGTGAAGTGGAGGTAAATTCACCCCTCCACTTT.

This clonotype occurred a few times. The chain carries TRBV10-3 and TRBJ1-3; TRBD1 is a possible D gene (5 bases). Between the trimmed V and J ends, which lost 7 bases and 0 bases, there was a span of 10 bases. The CDR3 spans 14 residues. CDR1 and CDR2 from the germline V gene are ENHRY and SYGVKD. The CDR3 nucleotides read TGTGCCATCATGGCGGGGCTCTCTGGAAACACCATATATTTT. This translates into CAIMAGLSGNTIYF.

This clonotype appeared a few times. The chain joins TRBV7-3 to TRBJ2-3; D is perhaps TRBD2 (6 bases). This CDR3 contains 16 residues. V lost 2 bases and J 1 base, leaving 13 bases between the germline ends. In germline, CDR1 is SGHTA, CDR2 FQGTGA. As DNA, the CDR3 is TGTGCCAGCAGCTTAGGCCTAGCGAGGGGCACAGATACGCAGTATTTT. Amino acids: CASSLGLARGTDTQYF.

The rearrangement links TRBV28 to TRBJ2-7, with TRBD1 as a possible D gene (6 bases). The CDR3 runs to 14 residues. The V gene's germline CDR1 is MDHEN and CDR2 SYDVKM. The V and J ends lost 7 bases and 3 bases respectively, with 16 bases between them. The CDR3 nucleotides read TGTGCCAGCACTGTTAGGACAGCCGGCTACGAGCAGTACTTC. As protein: CASTVRTAGYEQYF.